This TCR beta chain is from a study of graft-versus-host responses after intestinal transplantation. Study in general: Each patient got anti-thymocyte globulin induction, then tacrolimus and steroids for around three years. Study observations and caveats: Researchers found GvH clones in recipient marrow, and some showed up first in ileum or blood. The study found high graft-versus-host to host-versus-graft clonal ratios in allografts of patients with graft-donor T cell macrochimerism.

The ends lost 5 bases at V and 4 bases at J; junction bases unmatched: 3. The V gene's germline CDR1 is MDHEN and CDR2 SYDVKM. The CDR3 is 13 residues long. Profiled with immunoSEQ multiplex PCR; TCRdb holds only in-frame clones, not every one. Of 100,000 or so clones in the sample, about nine tenths are singletons; the top ten hold approximately 0.18%. In regard to this clone: Its target is not known.

The sequence was obtained from a human donor who was the organ donor for an intestinal transplant. The chain carries TRBV28 and TRBJ1-1; 8 bases align to TRBD1. The sample was unstimulated CD4+ T cells sorted from spleen or lymph node cells, taken before transplant. The CDR3 here is CASSPTGVTEAFF. CDR3 in DNA: TGTGCCAGCAGTCCGACAGGGGTCACTGAAGCTTTCTTT.